The 30 T cell receptor beta chains below were found in one sample sequenced in a study of radiation and T cells in renal cell carcinoma. Profiled with immunoSEQ multiplex PCR; TCRdb holds only in-frame clones, not every one. The data show approximately 150,000 clones, around 88% seen once. Time point noted: blood 4 weeks post-SBRT, at nephrectomy. Indicated treatment: 15 Gy SBRT to primary tumor, nephrectomy 4 weeks later. This specimen was blood, taken from a patient whose treatment included radiotherapy and nephrectomy. Source of these receptors: a woman in her 50s with renal cell carcinoma.

This clone was observed once. This chain uses TRBV28 with TRBJ1-4; 10 nucleotides match TRBD1. With V trimmed by 6 bases and J by 8 bases, 21 bases remained unmatched. Germline assignment: CDR1 MDHEN and CDR2 SYDVKM. The CDR3 has 19 amino acids. The CDR3 DNA follows: TGTGCCAGCAGGTCCAACGCCGGGACAGGGGAACCCCGAGGGGAAAAACTGTTTTTT. As protein: CASRSNAGTGEPRGEKLFF.

The CDR3: CASSLRNAGEKETQYF. DNA for the CDR3: TGTGCCAGCAGCCTACGGAACGCAGGGGAAAAAGAGACCCAGTACTTC. The chain is built from TRBV7-9 and TRBJ2-5; D might be TRBD1 (6 bases). CDR1 is SEHNR and CDR2 is FQNEAQ in the germline V gene (reference sequence). This CDR3 comprises 16 residues. Trimming removed 5 bases at V and 3 bases at J, with 19 bases between.

The DNA of the CDR3 is TGCAGCGTCGCCATCCCCTTAGCGGGAGTTTCCTACGAGCAGTACTTC. This encodes CSVAIPLAGVSYEQYF. The V call is TRBV29-1, the J call TRBJ2-7; 9 bases agree with TRBD2. The trim removed 6 bases at V and 1 base at J, leaving 13 bases unmatched. The CDR3 runs 16 residues. The germline V gene encodes CDR1 SQVTM and CDR2 ANQGSEA.

This chain connects TRBV4-2 to TRBJ2-3; 8 bases fit TRBD1. From germline, CDR1 is LGHNA and CDR2 YNFKEQ. This CDR3 region has 15 residues. With 1 base clipped from V and 6 bases from J, the junction kept 6 bases outside the gene matches. CDR3 amino acids: CASSQVQGAGDTQYF. The CDR3 DNA reads as TGTGCCAGCAGCCAAGTCCAGGGGGCCGGGGATACGCAGTATTTT.

The chain couples TRBV6-5 to TRBJ1-4; 7 bases align to TRBD1. Germline trimming cut 6 bases from V and 7 bases from J; bases unmatched to any gene: 8. CDR3 size: 14 residues. Germline V lookup: CDR1 MNHEY, CDR2 SVGAGI. The CDR3 region is CASRPPGQSEKLFF. The CDR3 DNA is TGTGCCAGCAGGCCGCCGGGACAGAGTGAAAAACTGTTTTTT.

This clone was picked up a small number of times. The V call is TRBV18, the J call TRBJ1-1; unclear D gene. The germline V and J ends were trimmed by 3 bases and 7 bases, with 12 bases remaining between them. Germline CDR1 and CDR2: KGHSH and LQKENI. The CDR3 extends over 13 amino acids. This chain's CDR3 is CASSPILGNEAFF. The CDR3 coding sequence is TGTGCCAGCTCACCGATTTTGGGAAATGAAGCTTTCTTT. The full variable domain, with the rest looked up from reference TRBV18 and TRBJ1-1, is NAGVMQNPRHLVRRRGQEARLRCSPMKGHSHVYWYRQLPEEGLKFMVYLQKENIIDESGMPKERFSAEFPKEGPSILRIQQVVRGDSAAYFCASSPILGNEAFFGQGTRLTVV.

This clone was seen a handful of times. CDR3: CASSLNPAGDDEQYF. Here the CDR3 DNA reads TGTGCCAGCAGCTTAAACCCAGCGGGAGATGACGAGCAGTACTTC. This sequence joins TRBV7-3 and TRBJ2-7; 8 nucleotides line up with TRBD2. Germline assignment: CDR1 SGHTA and CDR2 FQGTGA. V was clipped by 1 base and J by 5 bases; unmatched bases: 7. The CDR3 is 15 amino acids.

The chain has TRBV7-2 and TRBJ1-1; D not certain. Germline V CDR1 and CDR2: SGHTA, FQGNSA. The CDR3 extends over 14 amino acids. V was shortened by 7 bases and J by 1 base, with 13 bases between the two germline ends. In DNA form, the CDR3 reads TGTGCCAGCACACTGCGCCGGACGAACACTGAAGCTTTCTTT. Its protein product is CASTLRRTNTEAFF.

This chain connects TRBV7-2 to TRBJ2-5; no clear D. V shed 1 base and J shed 5 bases, with 8 bases lying between them. The CDR3 runs to 13 residues. Germline-derived CDR1 and CDR2 are SGHTA and FQGNSA. The CDR3 nucleotides are TGTGCCAGCAGCTTAGGAGAGAGGGAGACCCAGTACTTC. Amino acids: CASSLGERETQYF.

This chain uses TRBV4-3 with TRBJ1-3; D is unclear. Deletions cut 1 base from V and 0 bases from J, with 10 bases between. Germline CDR1 is LGHNA and CDR2 is YSLEER. The CDR3 is 16 amino acids. CDR3 protein: CASSQGLSRSGNTIYF. The CDR3 DNA sequence: TGCGCCAGCAGCCAAGGCCTCAGTCGCTCTGGAAACACCATATATTTT.

This chain uses TRBV19 with TRBJ1-3, with 7 bases lining up with TRBD1. This CDR3 contains 14 residues. Germline V gene sequence: CDR1 LNHDA, CDR2 SQIVND (reference sequence). The J segment lost 4 bases and the V segment lost 5 bases, leaving 5 bases of the junction unmatched. The CDR3: CASSPGQIGNTIYF. CDR3 in DNA: TGTGCCAGTAGTCCGGGACAGATCGGAAACACCATATATTTT.

This chain joins TRBV9 and TRBJ2-3; the D is unclear. The length of the CDR3 is 15 residues. Germline V gene data show CDR1 as SGDLS and CDR2 as YYNGEE. V was pared by 0 bases and J by 6 bases, with 14 bases between. CDR3 nucleotide sequence: TGTGCCAGCAGCGTAGGTGGCCTAGGGCTGGATACGCAGTATTTT. This sequence encodes CASSVGGLGLDTQYF.

CDR3 residues: CASSLAGANSPLHF. The CDR3 coding sequence is TGTGCCAGCAGCTTGGCGGGTGCGAATTCACCCCTCCACTTT. The chain employs TRBV5-6 and TRBJ1-6; unclear D gene. Germline CDR1 reads SGHDT; CDR2 reads YYEEEE. This CDR3 is 14 amino acids long. V lost 0 bases to trimming and J lost 7 bases, with 8 bases between them.

The V gene is TRBV16, the J gene TRBJ1-6; D ambiguous. The CDR3 covers 14 residues. Germline CDR1 KGHSY, CDR2 FQNENV. The V and J ends lost 0 bases and 8 bases respectively, with 8 bases between them. The CDR3 sequence: CASSQSQVDSPLHF. CDR3 bases: TGTGCCAGCAGCCAATCCCAGGTGGATTCACCCCTCCACTTT.

The chain employs TRBV4-2 and TRBJ2-3, with 7 bases aligning to TRBD2. V lost 0 bases to trimming and J lost 4 bases; unmatched junction nucleotides: 4. CDR3 length: 15 amino acids. Germline V lookup: CDR1 LGHNA, CDR2 YNFKEQ. The DNA of the CDR3 is TGTGCCAGCAGCCAAGAACGGACTAGTCCAGATACGCAGTATTTT. It is translated as CASSQERTSPDTQYF.

The rearrangement uses TRBV9 and TRBJ2-2; D is undetermined. V shed 4 bases and J shed 7 bases, with 14 bases lying between them. The CDR3 is 14 amino acids. The germline V gene encodes CDR1 SGDLS and CDR2 YYNGEE. The CDR3 DNA is TGTGCCAGCAGCCTCGGACCAAATGGCGGGGAGCTGTTTTTT. It translates to CASSLGPNGGELFF.

V usage is TRBV29-1 and J usage is TRBJ2-2; a weak D match, TRBD1 (6 bases). This CDR3 is built from 14 residues. V gave up 7 bases and J gave up 2 bases, with 14 bases separating them. The germline V gene encodes CDR1 SQVTM and CDR2 ANQGSEA. The CDR3 DNA sequence: TGCAGCGGGGCTTCAGGGGTAAACACCGGGGAGCTGTTTTTT. Protein sequence: CSGASGVNTGELFF.

The rearrangement joins TRBV4-2 to TRBJ1-2, with no clear D. The CDR3 contains 14 residues. Trimming removed 0 bases from V and 1 base from J, with 6 bases in between. CDR1 is LGHNA and CDR2 is YNFKEQ in the germline V gene. CDR3 sequence reads: CASSQEASNYGYTF. Here the CDR3 DNA reads TGTGCCAGCAGCCAAGAGGCCAGTAACTATGGCTACACCTTC.

The chain links TRBV7-2 to TRBJ2-7, with D possibly TRBD1 on 6 matching bases. The germline V gene has CDR1 SGHTA and CDR2 FQGNSA. This CDR3 contains 15 residues. The ends were cut back, 6 bases at V and 0 bases at J, with 15 bases in the middle. This chain's CDR3 is CASRNEGVFSYEQYF. CDR3 DNA: TGTGCCAGCAGGAACGAGGGGGTCTTCTCCTACGAGCAGTACTTC.

V is TRBV7-2 and J is TRBJ1-5; possible D gene TRBD1, 5 bases. Germline lookup yields CDR1 SGHTA and CDR2 FQGNSA. Trimming took off 2 bases at V and 4 bases at J, with 9 bases between the two ends. The CDR3 is 14 amino acids. The CDR3 loop is CASSLYGGNQPQHF. The DNA of the CDR3 is TGTGCCAGCAGCTTATACGGGGGTAATCAGCCCCAGCATTTT.

The gene calls are TRBV15 and TRBJ1-1; tentative D call: TRBD1 (5 bases). The CDR3 runs 12 residues. The V end was cut by 4 bases, the J end by 11 bases, with 14 bases between. Germline CDR1 reads LNHNV; CDR2 reads YYDKDF (reference sequence). The chain's CDR3 is CATSKSGYFAFF. For the CDR3, the DNA is TGTGCCACCAGCAAGTCAGGGTACTTTGCTTTCTTT.

The chain combines TRBV7-2 with TRBJ2-1; tentatively, D is TRBD2 (5 bases). The germline CDR1 and CDR2 sequences are SGHTA and FQGNSA. This CDR3 is 13 amino acids long. The V end was cut by 3 bases, the J end by 8 bases, with 11 bases between. CDR3 loop: CASSFPLGDEQFF. CDR3 coding DNA: TGTGCCAGCAGCTTTCCCCTCGGGGATGAGCAGTTCTTC.

The rearrangement links TRBV11-2 to TRBJ1-5; no reliable D call. The CDR3 runs 16 residues. V shed 0 bases and J shed 1 base, with 10 bases lying between them. Germline CDR1 is SGHAT and CDR2 is FQNNGV. The CDR3 DNA sequence: TGTGCCAGCAGCTTAGATATAGGGAGCAGCAATCAGCCCCAGCATTTT. Translated, it gives CASSLDIGSSNQPQHF.

The gene calls are TRBV5-1 and TRBJ2-3, with TRBD2 matching 8 bases. The CDR3 is 14 amino acids. Unmatched junction bases numbered 4, after V lost 4 bases and J lost 3 bases. Germline values: CDR1 SGHRS, CDR2 YFSETQ. CDR3 protein: CASSGAGATDTQYF. CDR3 nucleotides: TGCGCCAGCAGCGGAGCGGGAGCTACAGATACGCAGTATTTT.

V gene TRBV19 combines with J gene TRBJ1-1; D might be TRBD1 (6 bases). Per germline, CDR1 LNHDA and CDR2 SQIVND (reference sequence). Trimming pared 3 bases from V and 0 bases from J, leaving 8 bases between. The CDR3 sequence is 14 residues long. The CDR3 region is CASSMEGVNTEAFF. The CDR3 DNA is TGTGCCAGTAGTATGGAGGGGGTGAACACTGAAGCTTTCTTT.

The chain uses TRBV18 and TRBJ2-7, with 8 bases that match TRBD1. V was clipped by 0 bases and J by 2 bases; unmatched bases: 3. The CDR3 contains 15 residues. Germline V gives CDR1 KGHSH, CDR2 LQKENI. The CDR3 DNA sequence: TGTGCCAGCTCACCACCGTCGACAGGGGCCTACGAGCAGTACTTC. It specifies CASSPPSTGAYEQYF. Drawing the rest from reference TRBV18 and TRBJ2-7, the complete variable domain is NAGVMQNPRHLVRRRGQEARLRCSPMKGHSHVYWYRQLPEEGLKFMVYLQKENIIDESGMPKERFSAEFPKEGPSILRIQQVVRGDSAAYFCASSPPSTGAYEQYFGPGTRLTVT.

The chain couples TRBV4-3 to TRBJ1-2; 8 positions agree with TRBD1. Germline V gives CDR1 LGHNA, CDR2 YSLEER. The V segment lost 3 bases and the J segment 7 bases; nucleotides outside the gene matches: 4. The CDR3 totals 13 residues. CDR3 coding DNA: TGCGCCAGCAGCCACTTACAGGGGGGTGGCTACACCTTC. It codes for CASSHLQGGGYTF.

V is TRBV6-1 and J is TRBJ1-1; tentative D call: TRBD1 (5 bases). The CDR3 runs 13 residues. Germline V CDR1 and CDR2: MNHNS, SASEGT. V was trimmed by 7 bases and J by 3 bases, leaving 12 bases between them. The CDR3 region is CASTHGGDTEAFF. The CDR3 DNA reads TGTGCCAGCACCCACGGGGGGGACACTGAAGCTTTCTTT.

The rearrangement links TRBV21-1 to TRBJ2-3; the table gives TRBD2 as D, unverified against the DNA. TRBV21-1 is reported as a pseudogene. CDR3 size: 15 residues. The CDR3 DNA follows: TGTGCCAGCCCCTTTGTGTCTTGTGGCACAGATACGCAGTATTTT. This encodes CASPFVSCGTDTQYF.

The chain employs TRBV4-1 and TRBJ2-2; D unresolved. V was clipped by 4 bases and J by 5 bases, with 20 bases between them. Germline CDR1 reads MGHRA; CDR2 reads YSYEKL. This CDR3 is built from 17 residues. The CDR3 region is CASSLWAGPRSTGELFF. CDR3 in DNA: TGCGCCAGCAGCCTATGGGCAGGCCCTAGGAGTACCGGGGAGCTGTTTTTT.